This T cell receptor (beta chain) was captured by sequencing in a study of cytomegalovirus exposure and HLA in healthy donors. Study observations and caveats: Productive rates of about 87% or about 30% were seen for most TCR beta V segments in an earlier analysis.

The CDR3 covers 14 residues. Germline values: CDR1 SGHAT, CDR2 FQNNGV. V was trimmed by 1 base and J by 1 base, leaving 6 bases between them. Details on this clone: No antigen is known for it.

The PCR ran on 60 Vbeta and 13 Jbeta primers. Data came from immunoSEQ multiplex PCR; TCRdb stores just in-frame clones and leaves some out. The table for this sample gives 180,000 or so clones. The sequencing sample was made of PBMCs. V is TRBV11-2 and J is TRBJ2-3; unclear D gene. This TCR was sampled from a boy aged 10-17 years in good health and CMV-seronegative. The CDR3 DNA reads as TGTGCCAGCAGCTTAGTTAGTGGCACAGATACGCAGTATTTT. Amino acids: CASSLVSGTDTQYF. The full variable domain, completed using reference TRBV11-2 and TRBJ2-3, is EAGVAQSPRYKIIEKRQSVAFWCNPISGHATLYWYQQILGQGPKLLIQFQNNGVVDDSQLPKDRFSAERLKGVDSTLKIQPAKLEDSAVYLCASSLVSGTDTQYFGPGTRLTVL.